This T cell receptor beta chain is drawn from a study of CD8 T cells in Susac syndrome. At the level of the study: Blood was drawn from Susac syndrome patients while they were therapy-naive, on corticosteroids, or on intravenous immunoglobulin alone.

Trimming removed 0 bases from V and 7 bases from J, with 4 bases in between. Germline loops: CDR1 SQVTM, CDR2 ANQGSEA. The CDR3 extends over 11 amino acids. Reverse transcription of about 0.45 to 1 ug RNA was carried out with random hexamers. The authors amplified TCR beta CDR3 across 54 Vbeta and 13 Jbeta using immunoSEQ multiplex PCR. TCRdb recomputed calls from the immunoSEQ multiplex PCR reads with MiXCR, one row per CDR3 protein. Of approximately 180,000 distinct CDR3 sequences listed, roughly 90% are singletons. Specimen: CD4+ T cells from PBMCs. The chain combines TRBV29-1 with TRBJ2-4; D gene ambiguous. The receptor was isolated from a human donor with Susac syndrome. This chain's CDR3 is CSVEERNIQYF. The CDR3 nucleotides are TGCAGCGTTGAAGAAAGGAACATTCAGTACTTC.